This TCR beta chain comes out of a study of CD4 T cells in relation to SARS-CoV-2 and coronaviruses. Across the study: ViraFEST: approximately eleven-day antigen culture of PBMCs, then TCR beta CDR3 sequencing. The negative reference was HIV-1 Nef peptide pool or peptide-free culture. Study results and caveats: Crossreactivity was assessed only for spike protein, not other viral proteins.

Germline lookup yields CDR1 SQVTM and CDR2 ANQGSEA. The CDR3 runs 13 residues. The V end was cut by 4 bases, the J end by 2 bases, with 11 bases between. This clone was seen a few times. The target antigen is unknown. Before the COVID-19 pandemic, during about 2011-2019, CD4+ T cells were taken from unexposed donors. After roughly 9 days of culture, CD4+ T cells were isolated. As cell numbers allowed, unexposed-donor CD4+ T cells faced SARS-CoV-2 S/N and four cold-coronavirus spikes. Profiling relied on immunoSEQ multiplex PCR, and the TCRdb table lists in-frame clones only, not all of them. The repertoire holds 30,000 or so clones, more than 70% seen once, with roughly 12% in the top ten.

The sequencing sample was made of CD4+ T cells from PBMCs, cultured in vitro. This sequence originates from a human donor in good health. The chain combines TRBV29-1 with TRBJ1-2; D remains unclear. The CDR3 spells CSVVSGLNYGYTF. Here the CDR3 DNA reads TGCAGCGTTGTAAGCGGATTAAACTATGGCTACACCTTC.